This TCR beta chain emerged from a study of blood T cell repertoires in COVID-19. Study in general: Italy, Spain and the United States were the sources of the convalescent and acute COVID-19 samples. PBMCs, B-cell-depleted T cells, or T cells provided the cDNA or gDNA that made up the material.

Original data processing: Reference gene primer amplification yielded estimated nucleated cell counts. Method: immunoSEQ multiplex PCR; TCRdb's copy keeps in-frame clones and lacks some. V and J calls and clone size are copied from that table; D and trimming were computed from the DNA. The sample consists of approximately 53,000 clones, 65% to 90% of them appearing once. CDR1 and CDR2 (germline): SEHNR, FQNEAQ (reference sequence). This CDR3 has 13 residues. V lost 5 bases, J lost 5 bases, and 9 bases lay in between. Source material: peripheral blood. The receptor was isolated from a woman aged 55 to 70 with acute or convalescent COVID-19. The chain uses TRBV7-9 and TRBJ2-2, with D unclear. The CDR3 region has the DNA TGTGCCAGCAGCCTAACAGCTACCGGGGAGCTGTTTTTT. The encoded protein is CASSLTATGELFF.